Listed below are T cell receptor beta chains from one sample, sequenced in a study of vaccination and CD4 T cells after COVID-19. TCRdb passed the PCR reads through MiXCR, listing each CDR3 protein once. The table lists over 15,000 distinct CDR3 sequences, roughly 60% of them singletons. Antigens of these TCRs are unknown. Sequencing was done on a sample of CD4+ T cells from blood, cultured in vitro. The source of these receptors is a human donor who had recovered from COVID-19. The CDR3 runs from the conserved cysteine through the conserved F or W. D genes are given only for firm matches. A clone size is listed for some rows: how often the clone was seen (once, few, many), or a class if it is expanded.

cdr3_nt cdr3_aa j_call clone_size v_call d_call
TGTGCCAGCAGTTATTCGGGGACGGACACTGAAGCTTTCTTT CASSYSGTDTEAFF TRBJ1-1 . TRBV6-5 .
TGTGCCAGCAGTTCCCTAGCGTTCCCCTACAATGAGCAGTTCTTC CASSSLAFPYNEQFF TRBJ2-1 . TRBV28 .
TGTGCCAGCGCGGAAACTAGCGGGTCTAGCACAGATACGCAGTATTTT CASAETSGSSTDTQYF TRBJ2-3 . TRBV28 TRBD2
TGTGCCAGCAGGGGACAGGGGGCGCTTGTTGAGCAGTACTTC CASRGQGALVEQYF TRBJ2-7 . TRBV27 TRBD1
TGTGCCAGCAGTGAAGGGTGGGCCCCTTCTTTCTTC CASSEGWAPSFF TRBJ1-2 . TRBV6-4 .
TGTGCCAGCAGCACGCCAAGGGACAGGGATAACTATGGCTACACCTTC CASSTPRDRDNYGYTF TRBJ1-2 . TRBV11-2 TRBD1
TGCAGTGCTAGACAGGATCTTAACACTGAAGCTTTCTTT CSARQDLNTEAFF TRBJ1-1 . TRBV20-1 .
TGTGCCAGCAGTTTCGGCAGGTTCCAACTAGCGGGAGTAGACACCGGGGAGCTGTTTTTT CASSFGRFQLAGVDTGELFF TRBJ2-2 few TRBV27 TRBD2
TGTGCCAGCAGACGGGGGGGCAGTCAACTAAACTATGGCTACACCTTC CASRRGGSQLNYGYTF TRBJ1-2 few TRBV27 .
TGCAGTGCCCACCTAGCGGGAGGGCCCAAGAACGAGCAGTACTTC CSAHLAGGPKNEQYF TRBJ2-7 . TRBV20-1 TRBD2
TGCAGCGTTGAAACAGGTCTCTATGGCTACACCTTC CSVETGLYGYTF TRBJ1-2 . TRBV29-1 .
TGTGCCAGCAGCTTATTTGACCTGAATGAGAATGAGCAGTTCTTC CASSLFDLNENEQFF TRBJ2-1 . TRBV7-9 .
TGTGCCAGCAGGGGAAGATGGTATAGGGATGGCGAAAAACTGTTTTTT CASRGRWYRDGEKLFF TRBJ1-4 . TRBV6-1 .
TGCAGTGCTAGAGATCGACAGGATTATAGCAATCAGCCCCAGCATTTT CSARDRQDYSNQPQHF TRBJ1-5 . TRBV20-1 .
TGTGCCAGCCGACTAGCGGTATTCACCGGGGAGCTGTTTTTT CASRLAVFTGELFF TRBJ2-2 . TRBV27 TRBD2
TGCAGTGCCAAGGGGGTCATGAACACTGAAGCTTTCTTT CSAKGVMNTEAFF TRBJ1-1 few TRBV20-1 .
TGTGCCTGGAGTGTACTAGTTAACCCCCTCCACTTT CAWSVLVNPLHF TRBJ1-6 . TRBV30 .
TGCAGTGCTAGCGGGGGGGTCACCGGGGAGCTGTTTTTT CSASGGVTGELFF TRBJ2-2 few TRBV20-1 TRBD2
TGTGCCAGCACCGGAGGGGTGGTGGGCCAGCATTTT CASTGGVVGQHF TRBJ1-5 . TRBV6-1 .
TGTGCCACGGGGGGGGAGACCCAGTACTTC CATGGETQYF TRBJ2-5 . TRBV19 TRBD2
TGTGCCAGCGAGTTTTTACCAGGGGGCGGTCAGCCCCAGCATTTT CASEFLPGGGQPQHF TRBJ1-5 few TRBV6-1 TRBD1
TGTGCCAGCGGAGGGGATGGAAACACCATATATTTT CASGGDGNTIYF TRBJ1-3 . TRBV6-1 .
TGTGCCACCAGTGATACTCTAGCGGGAGGGCCTAGTACGCAGTATTTT CATSDTLAGGPSTQYF TRBJ2-3 . TRBV24-1 TRBD2
TGTGCCAGCAGTAGGTACGGGATTAACTATGGCTACACCTTC CASSRYGINYGYTF TRBJ1-2 . TRBV5-4 .
TGTGCCAGCAGGAGTAGCGTCCAAGAGACCCAGTACTTC CASRSSVQETQYF TRBJ2-5 once TRBV2 .
TGTGCCTGGACGAAGACGGGCACCGGGGAGCTGTTTTTT CAWTKTGTGELFF TRBJ2-2 . TRBV30 .
TGTGCCTTCTGGACAGGGAATAATTCACCCCTCCACTTT CAFWTGNNSPLHF TRBJ1-6 few TRBV30 TRBD1
TGTGCCAGCAGCTCCCTGGGAGAGAACACTGAAGCTTTCTTT CASSSLGENTEAFF TRBJ1-1 few TRBV7-9 .
TGCAGTGCCACCGGGACAAAAGAGACCCAGTACTTC CSATGTKETQYF TRBJ2-5 . TRBV20-1 .
TGCGCCAGCACCGACAGTAGCAATCAGCCCCAGCATTTT CASTDSSNQPQHF TRBJ1-5 few TRBV10-2 .
TGTGCCAGCAGGCTCAGGGGTTTAGACTATGGCTACACCTTC CASRLRGLDYGYTF TRBJ1-2 . TRBV28 .
TGTGCCAGTAGTATAGGGACAGGCAATCAGCCCCAGCATTTT CASSIGTGNQPQHF TRBJ1-5 few TRBV19 .